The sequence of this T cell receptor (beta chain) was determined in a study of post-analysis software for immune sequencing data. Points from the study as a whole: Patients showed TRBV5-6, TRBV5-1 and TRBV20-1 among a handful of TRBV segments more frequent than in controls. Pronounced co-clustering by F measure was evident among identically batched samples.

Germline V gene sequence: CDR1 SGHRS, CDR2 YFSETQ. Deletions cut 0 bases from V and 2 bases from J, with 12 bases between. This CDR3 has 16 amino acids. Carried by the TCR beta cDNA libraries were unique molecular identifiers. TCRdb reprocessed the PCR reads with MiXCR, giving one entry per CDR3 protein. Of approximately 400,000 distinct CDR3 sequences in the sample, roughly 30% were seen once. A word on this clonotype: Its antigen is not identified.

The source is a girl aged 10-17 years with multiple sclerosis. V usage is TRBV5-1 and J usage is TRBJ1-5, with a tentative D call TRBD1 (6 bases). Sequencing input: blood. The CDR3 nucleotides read TGCGCCAGCAGCTTGGGGGGCAGGGGAGGCAATCAGCCCCAGCATTTT. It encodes CASSLGGRGGNQPQHF.